The next 19 T cell receptor beta chains were all read from a single sample in a study of shared clonotypes between healthy human individuals. The assay was immunoSEQ multiplex PCR, and TCRdb's table has in-frame clones only and misses some. Among some 470,000 clones, about 82% were seen once, and the ten largest hold approximately 12%. Sequenced sample: PBMCs. These receptors were collected from a woman aged 40 to 55 in good health. Some clones in this sample may be carry-over from other donors' samples.

This chain joins TRBV7-2 and TRBJ2-1; D is possibly TRBD1 or TRBD2 (5 bases each). Trimming took 2 bases from V and 8 from J, leaving 16 bases between them. This CDR3 is built from 15 residues. Germline CDR1 and CDR2: SGHTA and FQGNSA. CDR3 sequence: CASSLQTGRGDEQFF. CDR3 in DNA: TGTGCCAGCAGCTTACAAACAGGCCGAGGGGATGAGCAGTTCTTC.

In nucleotides, the CDR3 is TGTGCCAGCAGTTACCCGCGGTCCCAAGAGACCCAGTACTTC. Encoded protein: CASSYPRSQETQYF. The J gene is TRBJ2-5, the V gene TRBV27; D remains ambiguous. V lost 4 bases and J lost 1, with 10 bases in between. Germline values: CDR1 MNHEY, CDR2 SMNVEV (reference sequence). The CDR3 runs 14 residues.

The chain is built from TRBV7-2 and TRBJ2-2; perhaps TRBD2 as D (6 bases). Trimming removed 5 bases from V and 4 bases from J, with 14 bases in between. CDR3 length: 15 residues. Germline assignment: CDR1 SGHTA and CDR2 FQGNSA. The CDR3 DNA is TGTGCCAGCAGCCTGGTTAGCGGAGCCACCGGGGAGCTGTTTTTT. This gives the protein CASSLVSGATGELFF.

V and J are TRBV6-5 and TRBJ2-2, with TRBD1 identical over 12 bases. The germline gives CDR1 MNHEY, CDR2 SVGAGI. The CDR3 loop spans 15 amino acids. V lost 7 bases to trimming and J lost 3 bases; unmatched junction nucleotides: 3. CDR3 bases: TGTGCCAGCACCGGGGACAGGGGGCACACCGGGGAGCTGTTTTTT. Translating gives CASTGDRGHTGELFF.

The chain carries TRBV7-7 and TRBJ2-3, with D perhaps TRBD2 (6 bases). Trimming cost V 1 base and J 0 bases, with 8 bases left between them. CDR1 is SSHAT, CDR2 FNYEAQ, per germline (reference sequence). The CDR3 consists of 15 residues. CDR3 sequence reads: CASSLGDSSTDTQYF. The CDR3 DNA reads TGTGCCAGCAGCTTAGGGGACTCTAGCACAGATACGCAGTATTTT. Full variable domain (outside the CDR3, taken from reference TRBV7-7 and TRBJ2-3): GAGVSQSPRYKVTKRGQDVTLRCDPISSHATLYWYQQALGQGPEFLTYFNYEAQPDKSGLPSDRFSAERPEGSISTLTIQRTEQRDSAMYRCASSLGDSSTDTQYFGPGTRLTVL.

Comments on this clone: It differs at one base from a far larger clone, so likely a read error. The gene calls are TRBV30 and TRBJ1-2; D possibly corresponds to TRBD1 (6 bases). The length of the CDR3 is 14 residues. The germline V gene has CDR1 GTSNPN and CDR2 SVGIG (reference sequence). The CDR3 sequence is CAWRPPGQNYGCTF. CDR3 nucleotide sequence: TGTGCCTGGAGACCCCCTGGACAGAACTATGGCTGCACCTTC.

In DNA form, the CDR3 reads TGTGCCAGCAGTCCCCCTGGACAGGGGGGCTACGAGCAGTACTTC. Protein sequence: CASSPPGQGGYEQYF. The chain uses TRBV28 and TRBJ2-7, with TRBD1 identical over 10 bases. From germline, CDR1 is MDHEN and CDR2 SYDVKM. V gave up 5 bases and J gave up 3 bases; unmatched junction bases: 7. The CDR3 consists of 15 residues.

The chain is built from TRBV28 and TRBJ1-1; 8 nucleotides agree with TRBD1. CDR3 length equals 13 residues. The V segment lost 6 bases and the J segment 8 bases; nucleotides outside the gene matches: 8. Germline V gene lookup returns CDR1 MDHEN and CDR2 SYDVKM. The CDR3 DNA sequence: TGTGCCAGCAGACTCCCAGGGGGCGTAGAAGCTTTCTTT. Translation: CASRLPGGVEAFF. The whole variable domain, filled in from reference TRBV28 and TRBJ1-1, reads DVKVTQSSRYLVKRTGEKVFLECVQDMDHENMFWYRQDPGLGLRLIYFSYDVKMKEKGDIPEGYSVSREKKERFSLILESASTNQTSMYLCASRLPGGVEAFFGQGTRLTVV.

This chain connects TRBV7-8 to TRBJ1-1; D unresolved. V was clipped by 6 bases and J by 1 base, with 18 bases between them. There are 16 residues in the CDR3. The V gene's germline CDR1 is SGHVS and CDR2 FQNEAQ. As DNA, the CDR3 is TGTGCCAGCAGAGCGGGCCGGGATGGGAGGAACACTGAAGCTTTCTTT. It is translated as CASRAGRDGRNTEAFF.

V usage is TRBV2 and J usage is TRBJ2-1, with D tentatively TRBD1 (5 bases). The length of the CDR3 is 12 residues. V was cut by 5 bases and J by 6 bases, with 8 bases left in between. CDR1 and CDR2 from the germline V gene are SNHLY and FYNNEI. The CDR3 protein is CASSTTVNEQFF. CDR3 sequence (DNA): TGTGCCAGCAGTACGACAGTCAATGAGCAGTTCTTC.

The chain is built from TRBV5-4 and TRBJ2-7; D may correspond to TRBD1 or TRBD2 (5 bases each). Trimming cost V 4 bases and J 1 base, with 12 bases left between them. This CDR3 region has 14 residues. The germline CDR1 and CDR2 sequences are SGHNT and YYREEE (reference sequence). CDR3 protein: CASSPGTRSYEQYF. The CDR3 DNA follows: TGTGCCAGCAGCCCCGGGACCCGATCCTACGAGCAGTACTTC.

The chain joins TRBV7-9 to TRBJ2-1, with D hard to call. The germline CDR1 and CDR2 sequences are SEHNR and FQNEAQ (reference sequence). V gave up 0 bases and J gave up 7 bases, with 13 bases separating them. The CDR3 consists of 15 residues. This CDR3 is CASSLAPPIVNEQFF. The CDR3 DNA reads TGTGCCAGCAGCTTAGCCCCACCGATAGTAAATGAGCAGTTCTTC.

V is TRBV2 and J is TRBJ1-5, with D possibly TRBD1 on 6 matching bases. The length of the CDR3 is 20 residues. The V and J ends lost 4 bases and 0 bases respectively, with 25 bases between them. CDR1 is SNHLY, CDR2 FYNNEI, per germline. CDR3 DNA sequence: TGTGCCAGCAGTGTCTATATTGGGGGGCCGCGTGATTATAGCAATCAGCCCCAGCATTTT. This sequence encodes CASSVYIGGPRDYSNQPQHF.

The V and J genes are TRBV28 and TRBJ2-1; 12 bases line up with TRBD2. Germline CDR1 is MDHEN and CDR2 is SYDVKM. Trimming cost V 7 bases and J 5 bases; bases outside gene matches: 6. This CDR3 is 15 amino acids long. CDR3 sequence: CASKGLAGGDNEQFF. The CDR3 bases are TGTGCCAGCAAGGGCCTAGCGGGAGGGGACAATGAGCAGTTCTTC.

The chain joins TRBV29-1 to TRBJ2-3; no reliable D call. V lost 6 bases and J 0 bases, leaving 7 bases between the germline ends. Germline V gene sequence: CDR1 SQVTM, CDR2 ANQGSEA. The CDR3 is 12 residues long. The CDR3 sequence is CSVRPSTDTQYF. The CDR3 DNA follows: TGCAGCGTCCGCCCCAGCACAGATACGCAGTATTTT.

The chain couples TRBV7-3 to TRBJ1-2; possibly TRBD1 for D (5 bases). Trimming left V 9 bases short and J 7 bases short, with 21 bases between. The germline gives CDR1 SGHTA, CDR2 FQGTGA. This CDR3 region has 14 residues. The CDR3 nucleotides read TGTGCCAGTGGGTTGGGGCAGGGCCCCCTTGGCTACACCTTC. This codes for CASGLGQGPLGYTF. Drawing the rest from reference TRBV7-3 and TRBJ1-2, the complete variable domain is GAGVSQTPSNKVTEKGKYVELRCDPISGHTALYWYRQSLGQGPEFLIYFQGTGAADDSGLPNDRFFAVRPEGSVSTLKIQRTERGDSAVYLCASGLGQGPLGYTFGSGTRLTVV.

The V gene is TRBV5-1, the J gene TRBJ2-2; 9 nucleotides line up with TRBD1. The CDR3 extends over 14 amino acids. Germline V CDR1 and CDR2: SGHRS, YFSETQ. Losses at the gene ends were 4 bases for V and 4 bases for J; bases not matched to a gene: 2. DNA of the CDR3: TGCGCCAGCAGCACACAGGGGGCCACCGGGGAGCTGTTTTTT. Amino acids: CASSTQGATGELFF. Looking up the rest from reference TRBV5-1 and TRBJ2-2 gives the full variable domain: KAGVTQTPRYLIKTRGQQVTLSCSPISGHRSVSWYQQTPGQGLQFLFEYFSETQRNKGNFPGRFSGRQFSNSRSEMNVSTLELGDSALYLCASSTQGATGELFFGEGSRLTVL.

A remark on this clone: A much larger clone differs from this one at a single base, so this may be a read error. The gene calls are TRBV29-1 and TRBJ1-2, with 7 bases that match TRBD1. The ends lost 8 bases at V and 8 bases at J; junction bases unmatched: 14. Germline-derived CDR1 and CDR2 are SQVTM and ANQGSEA. This CDR3 region has 13 residues. CDR3 nucleotide sequence: TGCAGCTCTCGACTGAGGGGGCGCTGGGGCTACACCTTC. This sequence encodes CSSRLRGRWGYTF.

The chain has TRBV28 and TRBJ2-5; D gene ambiguous. The closer fit of TRBJ2-7 to the DNA end suggests the J call may be wrong. Germline CDR1 is MDHEN and CDR2 is SYDVKM. The CDR3 runs 11 residues. CDR3 loop: CASSRVREQYF. In nucleotides, the CDR3 is TGTGCCAGCAGCCGTGTGCGCGAGCAGTACTTC.